The text below deals with one T cell receptor beta chain. The data originate from a study of blood T cell repertoires in COVID-19. Background on the study: Samples representing acute and convalescent COVID-19 were sourced from the United States, Italy and Spain. The analysed material was cDNA or gDNA that came from T cells, B-cell-depleted T cells, or PBMCs.

In the original workflow: Amplification with reference gene primers provided the estimates of nucleated cell counts. Profiled with immunoSEQ multiplex PCR; TCRdb holds only in-frame clones, not every one. V and J calls and clone size are copied from that table; D and trimming were computed from the DNA. The sample consists of some 150,000 clones, roughly 82% of them appearing once. This TCR was recovered from a woman between 45 and 60 years old with acute or convalescent COVID-19. Material: peripheral blood.

The CDR3 nucleotides read TGTGCCAGCAGCTTACTAATCGAGCAGTTCTTC. Its translation is CASSLLIEQFF. This chain uses TRBV7-8 with TRBJ2-1, with D uncertain. CDR1 and CDR2 (germline): SGHVS, FQNEAQ. Trimming cost V 2 bases and J 10 bases, with 6 bases left between them. The CDR3 consists of 11 residues.